This is a list of T cell receptor beta chains from one sample in a study of cytomegalovirus exposure and HLA in healthy donors. Assay: immunoSEQ multiplex PCR; the TCRdb copy retains only in-frame clones and omits some. The repertoire has about 210,000 clones, about 81% of them found once; the top ten carry 5.5% to 7.5%. Sequencing was done on a sample of PBMCs. The receptors were gathered from a man aged 40-49 years in good health and CMV-seropositive. The CDR3 runs from the conserved cysteine through the conserved F or W. Fields, in order: V gene, J gene, D gene, clone size, CDR3 protein, CDR3 DNA. The D gene is left open where the match is weak. Expanded clones are given a class, and other clones once, few, many or no size at all.

V: TRBV21-1
J: TRBJ2-5
D: NA
size: NA
CDR3: CASGSLQETQYF
DNA: TGTGCCAGCGGGAGCCTCCAAGAGACCCAGTACTTC

V: TRBV5-8
J: TRBJ2-2
D: NA
size: NA
CDR3: CASRTGQLGIGELFF
DNA: TGTGCCAGCAGAACTGGACAGCTGGGGATCGGGGAGCTGTTTTTT

V: TRBV27
J: TRBJ2-7
D: NA
size: NA
CDR3: CAPSSYEQYF
DNA: TGTGCCCCGAGCTCCTACGAGCAGTACTTC

V: TRBV25-1
J: TRBJ1-4
D: TRBD1
size: few
CDR3: CASTLTGNEKLFF
DNA: TGTGCCAGCACCCTGACAGGGAATGAAAAACTGTTTTTT

V: TRBV28
J: TRBJ2-7
D: TRBD1
size: once
CDR3: CASSFMNRGANEQYF
DNA: TGTGCCAGCAGTTTTATGAACAGGGGAGCCAACGAGCAGTACTTC

V: TRBV5-4
J: TRBJ1-1
D: NA
size: NA
CDR3: CASSLGDGAEAFF
DNA: TGTGCCAGCAGCTTGGGAGACGGGGCTGAAGCTTTCTTT

V: TRBV6-5
J: TRBJ2-1
D: NA
size: NA
CDR3: CASSYSVTGAGDEQFF
DNA: TGTGCCAGCAGTTACTCGGTCACGGGGGCGGGAGATGAGCAGTTCTTC

V: TRBV4-1
J: TRBJ1-2
D: NA
size: NA
CDR3: CASSPPNTANYGYTF
DNA: TGCGCCAGCAGCCCTCCGAATACAGCTAACTATGGCTACACCTTC

V: TRBV4-1
J: TRBJ2-1
D: TRBD2
size: NA
CDR3: CASSQETIGTSALREDNEQFF
DNA: TGCGCCAGCAGCCAAGAGACAATCGGGACTAGCGCCCTGCGGGAGGACAATGAGCAGTTCTTC

V: TRBV21-1
J: TRBJ1-2
D: NA
size: NA
CDR3: CASSTRQGHGYTF
DNA: TGTGCCAGCAGCACGCGACAGGGGCATGGCTACACCTTC

V: TRBV7-2
J: TRBJ2-1
D: TRBD2
size: NA
CDR3: CASRSISGTSNEQFF
DNA: TGTGCCAGCAGATCCATCTCCGGGACTAGCAATGAGCAGTTCTTC

V: TRBV7-2
J: TRBJ2-3
D: TRBD1
size: NA
CDR3: CASSPDRVVTDTQYF
DNA: TGTGCCAGCAGCCCCGACAGGGTGGTCACAGATACGCAGTATTTT

V: TRBV5-4
J: TRBJ1-2
D: NA
size: NA
CDR3: CASSVDSYGYTF
DNA: TGTGCCAGCAGCGTGGACAGCTATGGCTACACCTTC